The next 29 T cell receptor beta chains were all read from a single sample in a study of vaccination and CD4 T cells after COVID-19. Researchers used the Oncomine TCR Beta short-read assay to sequence DNA from cultured CD4+ T cells. One entry per CDR3 protein, called by TCRdb with MiXCR from the PCR reads. The table records under 30,000 distinct CDR3 sequences, around 42% of them present only once. These receptors have no identified antigens. Treatment of the sample: roughly 11-day PBMC culture with coronavirus spike peptide pools or control peptides (ViraFEST assay). Source: CD4+ T cells from blood, cultured in vitro, taken before SARS-CoV-2 vaccination. The receptors originated from a human donor who received a COVID-19 vaccine.

This clonotype was counted only a few times. The gene calls are TRBV14 and TRBJ1-2; D not resolved. The CDR3 runs 18 residues. Germline values: CDR1 SGHDN, CDR2 FVKESK. The V gene lost 1 base and the J gene lost 5 bases, with 23 bases spanning the gap. CDR3 nucleotide sequence: TGTGCCAGCAGCCAAGTAGGAGCAGGTCCTCCCCCCATTTATGGCTACACCTTC. Encoded protein: CASSQVGAGPPPIYGYTF.

This rearrangement joins TRBV6-1 to TRBJ1-1, with no clear D. Trimming removed 6 bases at V and 1 base at J, with 18 bases between. There are 16 residues in the CDR3. Germline-derived CDR1 and CDR2 are MNHNS and SASEGT. Here the CDR3 DNA reads TGTGCCAGCAGCCGCACTCGGTCAGGCCCGAACACTGAAGCTTTCTTT. It yields the protein CASSRTRSGPNTEAFF.

The chain employs TRBV5-1 and TRBJ2-5, with a tentative D call TRBD1 (6 bases). Trimming took off 3 bases at V and 1 base at J, with 22 bases between the two ends. Germline CDR1 reads SGHRS; CDR2 reads YFSETQ. The CDR3 is 18 amino acids. The CDR3 loop is CASSSPLMGAHRQETQYF. CDR3 bases: TGCGCCAGCAGCTCACCCTTAATGGGGGCACACCGCCAAGAGACCCAGTACTTC.

Here the CDR3 reads CSASKGGSDTQYF. For the CDR3, the DNA is TGCAGTGCTAGTAAAGGGGGCTCAGATACGCAGTATTTT. The chain couples TRBV20-1 to TRBJ2-3; 7 bases are shared with TRBD1. V trimming: 3 bases; J trimming: 4 bases; junction bases outside the gene matches: 4. This CDR3 comprises 13 residues. Germline-derived CDR1 and CDR2 are DFQATT and SNEGSKA (reference sequence).

This clonotype has only one observation. The genes are TRBV10-1 and TRBJ2-1, with 7 bases lining up with TRBD1. CDR1 and CDR2 (germline): WNHNN, SYGVQD (reference sequence). The trim removed 2 bases at V and 0 bases at J, leaving 4 bases unmatched. The CDR3 is 16 amino acids. The CDR3: CASSELRQGSYNEQFF. The CDR3 DNA reads as TGCGCCAGCAGTGAGCTGAGACAGGGCTCCTACAATGAGCAGTTCTTC.

This chain joins TRBV24-1 and TRBJ1-4; TRBD1 might be the D (5 bases). Trimming stripped 1 base from V and 5 bases from J, with 13 bases between. The CDR3 has 16 amino acids. Germline V gene data show CDR1 as KGHDR and CDR2 as SFDVKD. CDR3 loop: CATSDFTTDANEKLFF. For the CDR3, the DNA is TGTGCCACCAGTGATTTCACGACAGATGCAAATGAAAAACTGTTTTTT.

The chain combines TRBV12-3 or TRBV12-4 with TRBJ2-7; D tentatively fits TRBD1 or TRBD2 (6 bases each). Trimming left V 2 bases short and J 4 bases short, with 9 bases between. This CDR3 contains 13 residues. CDR3 amino acids: CASSLRGLYEQYF. The DNA for the CDR3 is TGTGCCAGCAGTTTACGGGGGCTGTACGAGCAGTACTTC.

The V and J genes are TRBV19 and TRBJ2-3; 14 nucleotides match TRBD2. The CDR3 loop spans 17 amino acids. Losses at the gene ends were 4 bases for V and 4 bases for J; bases not matched to a gene: 7. Germline V lookup: CDR1 LNHDA, CDR2 SQIVND (reference sequence). Here the CDR3 DNA reads TGTGCCAGTAGTACCGGACTAGCGGGGGGCACGGCAGATACGCAGTATTTT. This sequence encodes CASSTGLAGGTADTQYF.

This chain connects TRBV20-1 to TRBJ1-2, with D maybe TRBD1 (5 bases). Germline loops: CDR1 DFQATT, CDR2 SNEGSKA (reference sequence). The CDR3 is 15 residues long. Trimming left V 0 bases short and J 0 bases short, with 11 bases between. Here the CDR3 DNA reads TGCAGTGCTAGAGATTCTCGGGGCGCTAACTATGGCTACACCTTC. This sequence encodes CSARDSRGANYGYTF.

In this sample, this clonotype turned up a few times. This rearrangement joins TRBV20-1 to TRBJ2-3, with D possibly matching TRBD2 (5 bases). This CDR3 is 15 amino acids long. The V gene's germline CDR1 is DFQATT and CDR2 SNEGSKA (reference sequence). V dropped 3 bases and J dropped 6 bases, with 19 bases sitting between them. The CDR3 loop reads CSASRAGVNDDTQYF. For the CDR3, the DNA is TGCAGTGCTAGTCGGGCCGGGGTTAATGACGATACGCAGTATTTT.

This chain uses TRBV6-5 with TRBJ2-7, with 9 positions matching TRBD1. From germline, CDR1 is MNHEY and CDR2 SVGAGI. With 2 bases clipped from V and 5 bases from J, the junction kept 7 bases outside the gene matches. The CDR3 is made up of 15 amino acids. CDR3: CASSYKSGTGNEQYF. For the CDR3, the DNA is TGTGCCAGCAGTTACAAGTCAGGGACAGGGAACGAGCAGTACTTC.

The chain combines TRBV19 with TRBJ2-2; 7 nucleotides agree with TRBD2. The V and J ends lost 5 bases and 4 bases, in that order; junction bases with no gene match: 10. The CDR3 is 16 residues long. The germline V gene encodes CDR1 LNHDA and CDR2 SQIVND (reference sequence). CDR3 region: CASSPAWGGGTGELFF. CDR3 coding DNA: TGTGCCAGTAGTCCGGCTTGGGGGGGAGGCACCGGGGAGCTGTTTTTT.

In DNA form, the CDR3 reads TGTGCCATCAGTGAGCCAGGGGACACCGGGGAGCTGTTTTTT. Protein sequence: CAISEPGDTGELFF. This rearrangement joins TRBV10-3 to TRBJ2-2; TRBD1 might be the D (6 bases). Trimming stripped 2 bases from V and 3 bases from J, with 7 bases between. Germline CDR1 is ENHRY and CDR2 is SYGVKD. The length of the CDR3 is 14 residues.

The chain employs TRBV20-1 and TRBJ2-7, with D perhaps TRBD1 (6 bases). V shed 0 bases and J shed 3 bases, with 12 bases lying between them. CDR1 is DFQATT and CDR2 is SNEGSKA in the germline V gene (reference sequence). This CDR3 spans 14 amino acids. In DNA, the CDR3 is TGCAGTGCTAGAGACCCGACAGGAATCTACGAGCAGTACTTC. Amino acids: CSARDPTGIYEQYF.

This clonotype appeared a few times. The J gene is TRBJ1-2, the V gene TRBV7-6, with 10 bases that match TRBD1. Germline assignment: CDR1 SGHVS and CDR2 FNYEAQ. V trimming: 6 bases; J trimming: 4 bases; junction bases outside the gene matches: 8. There are 15 residues in the CDR3. CDR3: CASSGQGQGTYGYTF. The CDR3 DNA reads TGTGCCAGCAGTGGACAGGGACAGGGGACCTATGGCTACACCTTC.

This clonotype has only a few counts. This chain uses TRBV6-1 with TRBJ2-4; D is ambiguous. The CDR3 runs to 16 residues. V gave up 1 base and J gave up 0 bases, with 10 bases separating them. Germline assignment: CDR1 MNHNS and CDR2 SASEGT. The CDR3 DNA sequence: TGTGCCAGCAGTGAAGGTCCAGGCATAGCCAAAAACATTCAGTACTTC. Its translation: CASSEGPGIAKNIQYF.

V is TRBV10-3 and J is TRBJ1-6, with 10 bases that match TRBD1. The V segment lost 4 bases and the J segment 8 bases; nucleotides outside the gene matches: 2. The germline CDR1 and CDR2 sequences are ENHRY and SYGVKD. The length of the CDR3 is 14 residues. The CDR3 DNA follows: TGTGCCATCAGTGGGGGACAGGGGTATTCACCCCTCCACTTT. Residues: CAISGGQGYSPLHF.

The genes are TRBV19 and TRBJ2-5, with TRBD1 matching 7 bases. CDR3 size: 15 residues. Trimming removed 6 bases from V and 0 bases from J; junction bases left unmatched: 7. The germline gives CDR1 LNHDA, CDR2 SQIVND (reference sequence). The CDR3 reads CASSRDREDQETQYF. The CDR3 nucleotides are TGTGCCAGTAGCAGGGACAGAGAAGACCAAGAGACCCAGTACTTC.

In regard to this clonotype: The junction does not match germline at one end; this may be a read error. V is TRBV7-9 and J is TRBJ2-1; 9 bases map to TRBD1. This CDR3 has 16 residues. The germline gives CDR1 SEHNR, CDR2 FQNEAQ (reference sequence). The CDR3: CASSLAGDRVYNEQFF. Written as DNA, the CDR3 is TGCGCCAGCAGCTTGGCCGGGGACAGGGTGTACAATGAGCAGTTCTTC.

The V call is TRBV5-4, the J call TRBJ1-2, with 10 positions matching TRBD1. Per the germline V gene, CDR1 is SGHNT and CDR2 is YYREEE (reference sequence). V was pared by 2 bases and J by 5 bases, with 9 bases of the junction left unmatched. The CDR3 extends over 16 amino acids. The CDR3 DNA reads TGTGCCAGCAGCTTAAGGACAGGGGGAGGGAGGTATGGCTACACCTTC. This codes for CASSLRTGGGRYGYTF.

The V gene is TRBV11-2, the J gene TRBJ1-2, with D possibly TRBD1 on 5 matching bases. V was pared by 6 bases and J by 4 bases, with 12 bases between. Germline CDR1 reads SGHAT; CDR2 reads FQNNGV. The CDR3 sequence is 13 residues long. The CDR3 DNA reads TGTGCCAGCAGTTGGGACGGGATCTATGGCTACACCTTC. This encodes CASSWDGIYGYTF.

This chain uses TRBV7-9 with TRBJ2-1; the match to TRBD1 covers 11 bases. J lost 7 bases, V lost 1 base, and 3 bases had no gene match. This CDR3 spans 15 amino acids. Germline-derived CDR1 and CDR2 are SEHNR and FQNEAQ (reference sequence). CDR3 sequence reads: CASSLGGTGGNEQFF. CDR3 nucleotide sequence: TGTGCCAGCAGCTTAGGGGGGACAGGGGGTAATGAGCAGTTCTTC.

This chain connects TRBV6-1 to TRBJ1-2; 11 bases align to TRBD1. CDR1 is MNHNS, CDR2 SASEGT, per germline. This CDR3 contains 17 residues. The ends lost 1 base at V and 1 base at J; junction bases unmatched: 5. DNA for the CDR3: TGTGCCAGCAGTGAAGGGACAGGGGGCGAGGGTAACTATGGCTACACCTTC. This codes for CASSEGTGGEGNYGYTF.

This clonotype was seen more than once but under ten times. J is TRBJ2-2 and V is TRBV6-1; D possibly corresponds to TRBD2 (5 bases). This CDR3 is built from 13 residues. V dropped 6 bases and J dropped 6 bases, with 11 bases sitting between them. The V gene's germline CDR1 is MNHNS and CDR2 SASEGT. The CDR3: CASSLSLAGELFF. The CDR3 bases are TGTGCCAGCAGCCTTTCACTAGCCGGGGAGCTGTTTTTT.

The rearrangement joins TRBV20-1 to TRBJ1-2; D unresolved. Trimming left V 3 bases short and J 1 base short, with 6 bases between. The length of the CDR3 is 12 residues. CDR1 is DFQATT and CDR2 is SNEGSKA in the germline V gene (reference sequence). CDR3 bases: TGCAGTGCTAGTGACTTTAACTATGGCTACACCTTC. This translates into CSASDFNYGYTF.

This clonotype was picked up a small number of times. The chain has TRBV19 and TRBJ2-5; D could derive from TRBD1 or TRBD2 (6 bases each). Looked up from germline, CDR1 is LNHDA and CDR2 is SQIVND (reference sequence). The CDR3 has 16 amino acids. Trimming shortened V by 3 bases and J by 0 bases, and 14 bases separated the two germline ends. The chain's CDR3 is CASSMRRDTNQETQYF. CDR3 bases: TGTGCCAGTAGTATGCGGAGGGACACCAACCAAGAGACCCAGTACTTC.

This sequence joins TRBV7-8 and TRBJ2-3; 8 bases agree with TRBD1. The junction had 4 bases not matched to a gene; V was cut back by 4 bases and J by 1 base. The germline V gene has CDR1 SGHVS and CDR2 FQNEAQ. This CDR3 region has 15 residues. CDR3 nucleotide sequence: TGTGCCAGCAGCTGGACAGGGATGGGCACAGATACGCAGTATTTT. Residues: CASSWTGMGTDTQYF.

CDR3 loop: CASNIGRAGSPLHF. The DNA for the CDR3 is TGTGCCAGCAACATAGGCAGGGCCGGGTCCCCCCTCCACTTT. The V call is TRBV12-3 or TRBV12-4, the J call TRBJ1-6, with D perhaps matching TRBD1 (5 bases). The CDR3 spans 14 residues. V lost 7 bases and J 13 bases, leaving 20 bases between the germline ends.

The chain couples TRBV5-4 to TRBJ2-3; 8 nucleotides match TRBD2. V lost 1 base and J lost 7; bases outside the gene matches: 8. The CDR3 contains 15 residues. From germline, CDR1 is SGHNT and CDR2 YYREEE (reference sequence). The CDR3 protein is CASSLPGGGRYTQYF. DNA for the CDR3: TGTGCCAGCAGCTTGCCGGGAGGGGGGAGGTATACGCAGTATTTT.